This T cell receptor beta chain derives from a study of early T cells in non-severe SARS-CoV-2 infection. TCRdb reprocessed the 5' RACE reads with MiXCR, giving one entry per CDR3 protein. The sample yields about 88,000 distinct CDR3 sequences, about 15% seen once. V lost 1 base to trimming and J lost 6 bases, with 13 bases between them. CDR1 and CDR2 from the germline V gene are SGHTA and FQGNSA. The CDR3 contains 15 residues. The chain couples TRBV7-2 to TRBJ2-1, with a weak D call TRBD2 (6 bases). Sequences were obtained from whole blood. This receptor was obtained from an adult who was a healthcare worker with PCR-confirmed SARS-CoV-2 infection or an uninfected control (not recorded which). This CDR3 reads CASSLGSQGGNEQFF. DNA for the CDR3: TGTGCCAGCAGCTTAGGTTCCCAGGGAGGCAATGAGCAGTTCTTC.